This T cell receptor (beta chain) was found in a study of tumor-infiltrating lymphocytes in primary liver carcinoma. Study at large: The patient population consisted of men and women between 30 and 69 years of age. Overall study results and limits: A small share of top clones, only about 7-25%, was found in all five tumor regions. Between tumor regions, pairs overlapped more than tumor-adjacent and tumor-blood pairs did.

Co-extraction yielded RNA and DNA from roughly 20-30 mg of unsorted bulk tissue. The CDR3 is 14 residues long. CDR1 is DFQATT and CDR2 is SNEGSKA in the germline V gene (reference sequence). V lost 5 bases to trimming and J lost 10 bases; unmatched junction nucleotides: 17. TCR beta cDNA came from about 0.45 ug total RNA, primed with a constant-region primer. Employing slightly modified ARM-PCR, three nested multiplex PCR rounds were run, and these gave rise to the TCR beta libraries. Running 9 to 10 cycles apiece, the first two PCR rounds relied on TRBV1-TRBV30 forward primers together with a C-beta reverse primer. Using its own MiXCR run on the multiplex PCR reads, TCRdb lists one record per CDR3 protein. The table lists about 60,000 distinct CDR3 sequences, about 71% of them singletons. Worth noting for this clonotype: Its antigen is still unknown.

The rearrangement uses TRBV20-1 and TRBJ2-7; TRBD2 agrees at 7 bases. The sample comprised liver tumor tissue from sampling region 4. This sample's subset: tumor region T4, right-lateral pole. The TCR comes from a man aged 35 to 55 with primary liver carcinoma and hepatitis B virus infection. The CDR3 bases are TGCAGTGCTGGCGTCGGCGGGAGAATCAGCGACCAGTACTTC. It encodes CSAGVGGRISDQYF.